Following are 30 T cell receptor beta chains from one sample sequenced in a study of CD4+ T cells in melanoma. TCRdb keeps only in-frame clones here, not all; method: immunoSEQ multiplex PCR. This table has about 18,000 clones, 83% appearing once. Source material: cells from a culture (not recorded whether cultured in vitro). The receptors come from a human donor with melanoma.

The chain links TRBV2 to TRBJ2-7, with 10 bases matching TRBD1. Trimming took 8 bases from V and 4 from J; bases not matched to a gene: 8. This CDR3 is built from 14 residues. CDR1 is SNHLY, CDR2 FYNNEI, per germline. CDR3 coding DNA: TGTGCCAGCGTCCGGGACAGGGGCTTATACGAGCAGTACTTC. Its translation is CASVRDRGLYEQYF.

The V call is TRBV6-6, the J call TRBJ1-6; D gene ambiguous. The CDR3 covers 14 residues. Trimming pared 6 bases from V and 6 bases from J, leaving 12 bases between. Germline CDR1 reads MNHNY; CDR2 reads SVGAGI (reference sequence). CDR3 residues: CASRSRTLNSPLHF. Here the CDR3 DNA reads TGTGCCAGCAGGAGTCGGACTCTTAATTCACCCCTCCACTTT.

The rearrangement links TRBV5-1 to TRBJ1-2; the D gene is possibly TRBD1 (5 bases). The CDR3 length is 13 residues. Germline CDR1 and CDR2: SGHRS and YFSETQ. V was shortened by 4 bases and J by 2 bases, with 9 bases between the two germline ends. CDR3 in amino acids: CASSREGNYGYTF. The CDR3 DNA is TGCGCCAGCAGCCGGGAGGGGAACTATGGCTACACCTTC.

CDR3 DNA sequence: TGTGCCAGCAGCTTAGGTGAGACAACCAAGCAGTACTTC. Amino acids: CASSLGETTKQYF. The chain uses TRBV7-9 and TRBJ2-7, with D uncertain. This CDR3 has 13 amino acids. Germline V gene sequence: CDR1 SEHNR, CDR2 FQNEAQ (reference sequence). V was pared by 1 base and J by 8 bases, with 12 bases between.

The rearrangement joins TRBV12-5 to TRBJ1-6; perhaps TRBD1 as D (5 bases). The germline V gene has CDR1 LGHNT and CDR2 FRNRAP. V was cut by 0 bases and J by 6 bases, with 12 bases left in between. This CDR3 has 16 residues. CDR3 sequence reads: CASGLVLRQTNSPLHF. Here the CDR3 DNA reads TGTGCTAGTGGTTTGGTACTCCGACAGACTAATTCACCCCTCCACTTT.

The genes are TRBV19 and TRBJ2-2, with 11 bases fitting TRBD2. The junction had 4 bases not matched to a gene; V was cut back by 3 bases and J by 13 bases. The CDR3 runs 13 residues. From germline, CDR1 is LNHDA and CDR2 SQIVND (reference sequence). CDR3 sequence reads: CASSISGRERLFF. The CDR3 coding sequence is TGTGCCAGTAGTATTAGCGGGAGGGAAAGGCTGTTTTTT.

The chain has TRBV9 and TRBJ1-1, with D possibly matching TRBD1 (5 bases). Per germline, CDR1 SGDLS and CDR2 YYNGEE. The CDR3 consists of 15 residues. Trimming pared 4 bases from V and 1 base from J, leaving 14 bases between. CDR3 coding DNA: TGTGCCAGCAGCCCAAGTGGGGCCCCGAACACTGAAGCTTTCTTT. Its protein product is CASSPSGAPNTEAFF.

The chain carries TRBV18 and TRBJ2-1; 8 bases agree with TRBD1. This CDR3 region has 15 residues. V lost 6 bases, J lost 8 bases, and 12 bases stayed unmatched. Germline CDR1 and CDR2: KGHSH and LQKENI. The CDR3 sequence: CASSQGQGAFDEQFF. The DNA of the CDR3 is TGTGCCAGCTCCCAGGGCCAGGGGGCTTTTGATGAGCAGTTCTTC.

The rearrangement links TRBV7-2 to TRBJ2-5; D ambiguous. The germline V gene has CDR1 SGHTA and CDR2 FQGNSA. V gave up 5 bases and J gave up 1 base, with 11 bases separating them. The CDR3 spans 14 residues. The CDR3 sequence is CASSISATQETQYF. CDR3 DNA: TGTGCCAGCAGCATCTCAGCGACCCAAGAGACCCAGTACTTC. Based on the CDR3 plus reference TRBV7-2 and TRBJ2-5, the full variable domain is GAGVSQSPSNKVTEKGKDVELRCDPISGHTALYWYRQSLGQGLEFLIYFQGNSAPDKSGLPSDRFSAERTGGSVSTLTIQRTQQEDSAVYLCASSISATQETQYFGPGTRLLVL.

V and J are TRBV25-1 and TRBJ2-3, with a possible D match to TRBD1 (5 bases). Germline lookup yields CDR1 MGHDK and CDR2 SYGVNS. The CDR3 is made up of 15 amino acids. The V gene lost 3 bases and the J gene lost 2 bases, with 12 bases spanning the gap. CDR3 sequence: CASSDATAHTDTQYF. CDR3 nucleotide sequence: TGTGCCAGCAGTGATGCGACAGCCCACACAGATACGCAGTATTTT.

This sequence joins TRBV7-9 and TRBJ2-6, with D unresolved. This CDR3 is 18 amino acids long. With 2 bases removed from V and 1 base from J, the gap between germline ends came to 15 bases. From germline, CDR1 is SEHNR and CDR2 FQNEAQ (reference sequence). Here the CDR3 DNA reads TGTGCCAGCAGCTTAAAGCGAGTCGGAAGTTCTGGGGCCAACGTCCTGACTTTC. Its translation: CASSLKRVGSSGANVLTF.

V usage is TRBV20-1 and J usage is TRBJ1-2; D possibly corresponds to TRBD1 (6 bases). The V gene's germline CDR1 is DFQATT and CDR2 SNEGSKA (reference sequence). V lost 6 bases and J lost 7, with 12 bases in between. CDR3 length: 11 amino acids. The CDR3 DNA is TGCAGTGCAAGACAGGTTATTGGCTACACCTTC. This encodes CSARQVIGYTF.

This clone was picked up one time. V gene TRBV5-4 combines with J gene TRBJ1-6, with D uncertain. CDR1 and CDR2 from the germline V gene are SGHNT and YYREEE (reference sequence). V was shortened by 6 bases and J by 0 bases, with 13 bases between the two germline ends. CDR3 size: 16 residues. The CDR3 DNA is TGTGCCAGCAAAAGGACGGTCTCCTCCTATAATTCACCCCTCCACTTT. It specifies CASKRTVSSYNSPLHF.

This sequence joins TRBV12-5 and TRBJ1-5; no clear D gene. This CDR3 is 11 amino acids long. CDR1 LGHNT and CDR2 FRNRAP come from the germline V gene. Trimming stripped 3 bases from V and 5 bases from J, with 2 bases between. In nucleotides, the CDR3 is TGTGCTAGTGGTTTACATCAGCCCCAGCATTTT. Translated: CASGLHQPQHF.

V is TRBV6-5 and J is TRBJ1-2; D call uncertain. This CDR3 is built from 15 residues. The V and J ends lost 5 bases and 7 bases respectively, with 20 bases between them. The germline gives CDR1 MNHEY, CDR2 SVGAGI. This CDR3 reads CASSTGYVGYSGYTF. DNA for the CDR3: TGTGCCAGCAGTACCGGCTACGTGGGGTACAGTGGCTACACCTTC.

The chain has TRBV7-7 and TRBJ2-1; 12 positions agree with TRBD2. The CDR3 length is 15 residues. Germline V gene lookup returns CDR1 SSHAT and CDR2 FNYEAQ (reference sequence). The V and J ends lost 3 bases and 7 bases, in that order; junction bases with no gene match: 4. CDR3 sequence reads: CASSFGLAGNNEQFF. CDR3 coding DNA: TGTGCCAGCAGCTTCGGACTAGCGGGGAATAATGAGCAGTTCTTC.

This rearrangement joins TRBV7-9 to TRBJ1-6, with D uncertain. The V gene lost 5 bases and the J gene lost 7 bases, with 15 bases spanning the gap. CDR3 length: 15 residues. Germline V lookup: CDR1 SEHNR, CDR2 FQNEAQ (reference sequence). CDR3 region: CASSQDGSPNSPLHF. CDR3 in DNA: TGTGCCAGCAGCCAAGACGGAAGCCCAAATTCACCCCTCCACTTT.

The chain employs TRBV7-6 and TRBJ1-2; D may be TRBD1 (6 bases). This CDR3 is 15 amino acids long. Germline V gene sequence: CDR1 SGHVS, CDR2 FNYEAQ. V lost 5 bases and J lost 2, with 15 bases in between. The CDR3 nucleotides read TGTGCCAGCAGCAATATCGGACAGATAAACTATGGCTACACCTTC. Translation gives CASSNIGQINYGYTF.

The genes are TRBV19 and TRBJ2-5; 10 bases match TRBD2. The V gene's germline CDR1 is LNHDA and CDR2 SQIVND (reference sequence). V was pared by 3 bases and J by 5 bases, with 6 bases of the junction left unmatched. The CDR3 totals 15 residues. The CDR3 region is CASSMGAGGPETQYF. CDR3 DNA sequence: TGTGCCAGTAGTATGGGAGCGGGGGGGCCGGAGACCCAGTACTTC.

CDR3 residues: CASSSQSAGANVLTF. Here the CDR3 DNA reads TGTGCCAGCAGCTCCCAATCGGCTGGGGCCAACGTCCTGACTTTC. V and J are TRBV11-2 and TRBJ2-6; D is ambiguous. This CDR3 contains 15 residues. The V and J ends lost 4 bases and 2 bases respectively, with 9 bases between them. Per germline, CDR1 SGHAT and CDR2 FQNNGV.

The chain is built from TRBV23-1 and TRBJ2-3; 9 bases line up with TRBD1. TRBV23-1 is an ORF for which the function is uncertain. The CDR3 is 16 residues long. Trimming at V came to 2 bases and at J to 5 bases, leaving 8 bases not matched to a gene. The CDR3 region is CASSQGGTGSEDTQYF. DNA of the CDR3: TGCGCCAGCAGTCAAGGGGGGACAGGGTCAGAAGATACGCAGTATTTT.

The rearrangement joins TRBV5-1 to TRBJ2-5, with 8 bases fitting TRBD1. Germline CDR1 reads SGHRS; CDR2 reads YFSETQ. V trimming: 0 bases; J trimming: 2 bases; junction bases outside the gene matches: 9. The CDR3 consists of 17 residues. DNA for the CDR3: TGCGCCAGCAGCTTGGAACCACGACAGGGGCGGCAAGAGACCCAGTACTTC. It codes for CASSLEPRQGRQETQYF.

This clone came up once. The chain has TRBV6-1 and TRBJ2-7, with 8 positions matching TRBD1. Germline trimming cut 7 bases from V and 3 bases from J; bases unmatched to any gene: 8. This CDR3 has 14 amino acids. The germline gives CDR1 MNHNS, CDR2 SASEGT. CDR3 loop: CASIPDRDLYEQYF. As DNA, the CDR3 is TGTGCCAGCATCCCGGACAGGGATCTCTACGAGCAGTACTTC.

This clone was picked up one time. The chain combines TRBV7-2 with TRBJ2-7; TRBD1 is a possible D gene (5 bases). The ends were cut back, 5 bases at V and 3 bases at J, with 14 bases in the middle. The V gene's germline CDR1 is SGHTA and CDR2 FQGNSA. The length of the CDR3 is 14 residues. Written as DNA, the CDR3 is TGTGCCAGCAGCCCTGGGGCAGGGTACTACGAGCAGTACTTC. Translating gives CASSPGAGYYEQYF.

The chain is built from TRBV6-6 and TRBJ1-4; D is possibly TRBD1 (6 bases). The CDR3 covers 15 residues. Germline V gene sequence: CDR1 MNHNY, CDR2 SVGAGI (reference sequence). The V and J ends lost 4 bases and 8 bases respectively, with 17 bases between them. The CDR3 nucleotides read TGTGCCAGCAGTTGGGGGGGGGCGCGAAGGGAAAAACTGTTTTTT. It codes for CASSWGGARREKLFF.

The chain employs TRBV23-1 and TRBJ2-5; D perhaps matches TRBD2 (6 bases). TRBV23-1 is an ORF, with its function uncertain. CDR3 size: 17 residues. The germline V and J ends were trimmed by 3 bases and 4 bases, with 21 bases remaining between them. CDR3 nucleotide sequence: TGCGCCAGCAGTCACGCCTCCAGATACGTGGGGGGAGAGACCCAGTACTTC. Translation: CASSHASRYVGGETQYF.

The V call is TRBV28, the J call TRBJ2-7, with D perhaps given as TRBD1 or TRBD2 (5 bases each). Germline V CDR1 and CDR2: MDHEN, SYDVKM. The germline V and J ends were trimmed by 7 bases and 2 bases, with 12 bases remaining between them. The CDR3 length is 13 residues. The CDR3 here is CASIGQGAYEQYF. DNA for the CDR3: TGTGCCAGCATTGGGCAGGGAGCCTACGAGCAGTACTTC. The variable domain in full, completed from reference TRBV28 and TRBJ2-7, reads DVKVTQSSRYLVKRTGEKVFLECVQDMDHENMFWYRQDPGLGLRLIYFSYDVKMKEKGDIPEGYSVSREKKERFSLILESASTNQTSMYLCASIGQGAYEQYFGPGTRLTVT.

The V call is TRBV14, the J call TRBJ2-5, with 11 bases identical to TRBD2. Germline V gene data show CDR1 as SGHDN and CDR2 as FVKESK. The CDR3 runs 17 residues. V shed 4 bases, J shed 1 base, and the junction held 8 bases outside the gene matches. The chain's CDR3 is CASSPGGLAGFQETQYF. In nucleotides, the CDR3 is TGTGCCAGCAGCCCCGGTGGACTAGCGGGCTTCCAAGAGACCCAGTACTTC.

This rearrangement joins TRBV5-6 to TRBJ2-7; a possible D gene is TRBD2 (5 bases). Germline lookup yields CDR1 SGHDT and CDR2 YYEEEE. Trimming took off 5 bases at V and 0 bases at J, with 12 bases between the two ends. This CDR3 contains 14 residues. The CDR3 nucleotides are TGTGCCAGCAGTGGCGGGTTGAACTCCTACGAGCAGTACTTC. Translated, it gives CASSGGLNSYEQYF. Full variable domain (outside the CDR3, taken from reference TRBV5-6 and TRBJ2-7): DAGVTQSPTHLIKTRGQQVTLRCSPKSGHDTVSWYQQALGQGPQFIFQYYEEEERQRGNFPDRFSGHQFPNYSSELNVNALLLGDSALYLCASSGGLNSYEQYFGPGTRLTVT.

The genes are TRBV5-1 and TRBJ2-1; maybe TRBD2 (5 bases). The CDR3 is 14 residues long. CDR1 SGHRS and CDR2 YFSETQ come from the germline V gene. The V end lost 3 bases, the J end lost 7 bases, and 14 bases lay between the germline ends. The chain's CDR3 is CASSWPGKTNEQFF. The CDR3 DNA reads as TGCGCCAGCAGCTGGCCGGGAAAGACGAATGAGCAGTTCTTC. Full variable domain (remainder filled in from reference TRBV5-1 and TRBJ2-1): KAGVTQTPRYLIKTRGQQVTLSCSPISGHRSVSWYQQTPGQGLQFLFEYFSETQRNKGNFPGRFSGRQFSNSRSEMNVSTLELGDSALYLCASSWPGKTNEQFFGPGTRLTVL.